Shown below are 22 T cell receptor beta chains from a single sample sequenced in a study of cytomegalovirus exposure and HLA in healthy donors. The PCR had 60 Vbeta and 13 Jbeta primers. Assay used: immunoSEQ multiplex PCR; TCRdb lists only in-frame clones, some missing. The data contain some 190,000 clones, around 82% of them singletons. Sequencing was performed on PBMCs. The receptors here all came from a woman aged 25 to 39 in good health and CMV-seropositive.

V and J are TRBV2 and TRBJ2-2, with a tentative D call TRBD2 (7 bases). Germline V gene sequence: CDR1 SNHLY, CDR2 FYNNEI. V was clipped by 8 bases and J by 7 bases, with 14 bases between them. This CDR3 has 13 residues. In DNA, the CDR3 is TGTGCCAGCGGGGGGGGGCAAGGCGGGGAGCTGTTTTTT. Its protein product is CASGGGQGGELFF.

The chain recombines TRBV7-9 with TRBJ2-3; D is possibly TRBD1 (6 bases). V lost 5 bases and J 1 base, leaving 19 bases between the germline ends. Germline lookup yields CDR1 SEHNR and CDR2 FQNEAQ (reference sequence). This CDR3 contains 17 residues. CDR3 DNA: TGTGCCAGCAGCACCCCCGATAGGTCAGGGGGCACAGATACGCAGTATTTT. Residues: CASSTPDRSGGTDTQYF.

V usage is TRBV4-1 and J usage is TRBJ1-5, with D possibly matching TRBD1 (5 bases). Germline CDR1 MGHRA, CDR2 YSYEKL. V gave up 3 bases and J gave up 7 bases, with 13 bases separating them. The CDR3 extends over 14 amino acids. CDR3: CASSQGGVRQPQHF. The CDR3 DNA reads TGCGCCAGCAGCCAGGGGGGGGTTCGGCAGCCCCAGCATTTT.

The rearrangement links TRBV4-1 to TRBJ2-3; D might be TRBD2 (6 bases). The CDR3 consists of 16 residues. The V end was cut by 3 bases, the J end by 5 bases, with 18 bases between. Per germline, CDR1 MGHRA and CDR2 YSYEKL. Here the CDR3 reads CASSQEGRVLKDTQYF. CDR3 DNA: TGCGCCAGCAGCCAGGAGGGCAGGGTTCTGAAAGATACGCAGTATTTT.

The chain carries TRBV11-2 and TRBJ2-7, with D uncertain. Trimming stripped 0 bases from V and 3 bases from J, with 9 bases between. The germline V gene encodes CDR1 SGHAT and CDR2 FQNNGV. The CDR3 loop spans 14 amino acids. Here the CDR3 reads CASSLDRRIYEQYF. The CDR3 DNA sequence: TGTGCCAGCAGCTTAGACAGGCGAATCTACGAGCAGTACTTC.

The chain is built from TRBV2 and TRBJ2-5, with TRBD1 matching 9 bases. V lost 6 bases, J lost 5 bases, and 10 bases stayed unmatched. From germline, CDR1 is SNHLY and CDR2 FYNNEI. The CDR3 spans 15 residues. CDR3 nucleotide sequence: TGTGCCAGCAGGGGGTCGGACAGGGGTTGGGAGACCCAGTACTTC. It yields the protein CASRGSDRGWETQYF.

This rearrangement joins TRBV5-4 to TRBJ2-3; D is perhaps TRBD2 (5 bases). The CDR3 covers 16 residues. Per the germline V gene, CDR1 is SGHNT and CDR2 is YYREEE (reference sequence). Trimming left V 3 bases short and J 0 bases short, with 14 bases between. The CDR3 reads CASSSEGGPSTDTQYF. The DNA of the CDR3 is TGTGCCAGCAGCTCGGAAGGCGGGCCTAGCACAGATACGCAGTATTTT.

The CDR3: CASSQGQGSGQPQHF. The CDR3 nucleotides read TGCGCCAGCAGCCAAGGTCAGGGGTCGGGTCAGCCCCAGCATTTT. This sequence joins TRBV4-1 and TRBJ1-5; D perhaps matches TRBD1 (6 bases). Trimming removed 1 base from V and 6 bases from J, with 13 bases in between. CDR1 and CDR2 from the germline V gene are MGHRA and YSYEKL. The CDR3 is 15 amino acids.

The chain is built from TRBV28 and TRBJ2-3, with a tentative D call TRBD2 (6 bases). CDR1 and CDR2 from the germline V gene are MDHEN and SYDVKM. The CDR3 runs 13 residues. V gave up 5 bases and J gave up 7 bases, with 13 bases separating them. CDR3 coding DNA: TGTGCCAGCAGTCCTCCGGGGGTAAATACGCAGTATTTT. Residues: CASSPPGVNTQYF. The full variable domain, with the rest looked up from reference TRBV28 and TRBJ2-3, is DVKVTQSSRYLVKRTGEKVFLECVQDMDHENMFWYRQDPGLGLRLIYFSYDVKMKEKGDIPEGYSVSREKKERFSLILESASTNQTSMYLCASSPPGVNTQYFGPGTRLTVL.

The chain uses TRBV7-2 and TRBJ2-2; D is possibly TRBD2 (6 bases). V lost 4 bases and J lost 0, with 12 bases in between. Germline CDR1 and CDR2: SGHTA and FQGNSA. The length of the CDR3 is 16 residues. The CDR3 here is CASSSRLVPNTGELFF. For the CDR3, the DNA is TGTGCCAGCAGCTCCAGACTAGTCCCGAACACCGGGGAGCTGTTTTTT.

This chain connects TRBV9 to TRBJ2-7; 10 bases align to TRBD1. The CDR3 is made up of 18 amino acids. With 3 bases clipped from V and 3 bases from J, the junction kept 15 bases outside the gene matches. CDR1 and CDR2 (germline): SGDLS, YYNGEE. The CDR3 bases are TGTGCCAGCAGCGGGGGGGACAGGGGTAAAGGAGGGATCTACGAGCAGTACTTC. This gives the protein CASSGGDRGKGGIYEQYF.

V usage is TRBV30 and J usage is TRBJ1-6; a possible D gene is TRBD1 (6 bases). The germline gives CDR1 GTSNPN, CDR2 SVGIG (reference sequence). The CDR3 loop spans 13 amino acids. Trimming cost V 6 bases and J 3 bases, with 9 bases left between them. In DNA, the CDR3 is TGTGCCTGCCGGACAGACTATAATTCACCCCTCCACTTT. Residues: CACRTDYNSPLHF.

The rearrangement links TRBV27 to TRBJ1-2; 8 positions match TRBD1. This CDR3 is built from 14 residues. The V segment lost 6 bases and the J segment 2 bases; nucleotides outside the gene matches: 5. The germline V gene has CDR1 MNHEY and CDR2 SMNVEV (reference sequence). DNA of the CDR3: TGTGCCAGCAGCGGACAGGGCCGAAACTATGGCTACACCTTC. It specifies CASSGQGRNYGYTF.

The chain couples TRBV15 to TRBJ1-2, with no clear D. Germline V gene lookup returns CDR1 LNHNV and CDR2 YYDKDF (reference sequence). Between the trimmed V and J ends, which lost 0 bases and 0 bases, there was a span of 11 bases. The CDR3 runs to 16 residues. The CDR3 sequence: CATSRDRRRANYGYTF. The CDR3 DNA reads TGTGCCACCAGCAGAGATCGTCGGAGAGCTAACTATGGCTACACCTTC.

The CDR3 loop is CASSVTGGTEAFF. The CDR3 DNA reads TGTGCCAGCAGCGTCACGGGGGGGACTGAAGCTTTCTTT. The chain employs TRBV11-2 and TRBJ1-1; the D gene is possibly TRBD1 (5 bases). Trimming cost V 5 bases and J 5 bases, with 12 bases left between them. Germline V CDR1 and CDR2: SGHAT, FQNNGV. There are 13 residues in the CDR3.

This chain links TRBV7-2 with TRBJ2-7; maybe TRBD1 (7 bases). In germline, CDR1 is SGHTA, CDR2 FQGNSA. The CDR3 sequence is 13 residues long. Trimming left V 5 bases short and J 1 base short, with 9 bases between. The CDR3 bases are TGTGCCAGCAGCGCGGGACAGTCCTACGAGCAGTACTTC. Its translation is CASSAGQSYEQYF.

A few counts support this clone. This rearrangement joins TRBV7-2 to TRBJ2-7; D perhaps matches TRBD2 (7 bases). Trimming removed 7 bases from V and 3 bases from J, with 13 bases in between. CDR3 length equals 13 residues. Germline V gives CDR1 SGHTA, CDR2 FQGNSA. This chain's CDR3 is CASILGGGYEQYF. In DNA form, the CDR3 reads TGTGCCAGCATATTAGGGGGGGGCTACGAGCAGTACTTC.

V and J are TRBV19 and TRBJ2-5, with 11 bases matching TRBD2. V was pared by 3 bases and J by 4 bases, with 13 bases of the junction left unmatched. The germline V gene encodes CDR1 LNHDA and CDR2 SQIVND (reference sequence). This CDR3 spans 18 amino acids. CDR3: CASSMVGATLAGAETQYF. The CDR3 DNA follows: TGTGCCAGTAGTATGGTAGGGGCAACACTAGCGGGGGCAGAGACCCAGTACTTC.

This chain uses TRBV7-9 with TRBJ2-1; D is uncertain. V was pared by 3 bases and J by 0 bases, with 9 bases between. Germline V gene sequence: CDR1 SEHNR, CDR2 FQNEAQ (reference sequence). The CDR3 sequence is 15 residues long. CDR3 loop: CASSLGLSSYNEQFF. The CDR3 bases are TGTGCCAGCAGCTTGGGCCTGAGCTCCTACAATGAGCAGTTCTTC.

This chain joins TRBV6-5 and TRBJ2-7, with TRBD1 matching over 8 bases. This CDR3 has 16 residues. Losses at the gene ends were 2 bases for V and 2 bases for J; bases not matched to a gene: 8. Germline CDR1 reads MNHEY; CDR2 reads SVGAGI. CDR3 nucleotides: TGTGCCAGCAGTTACCTTCCGGGACAGGCCACCTACGAGCAGTACTTC. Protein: CASSYLPGQATYEQYF.

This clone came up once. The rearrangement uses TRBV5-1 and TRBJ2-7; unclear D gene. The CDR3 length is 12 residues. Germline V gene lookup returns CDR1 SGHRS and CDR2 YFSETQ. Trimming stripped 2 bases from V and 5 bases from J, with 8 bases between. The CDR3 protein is CASSFGSDEQYF. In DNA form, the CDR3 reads TGCGCCAGCAGCTTCGGGTCGGACGAGCAGTACTTC.

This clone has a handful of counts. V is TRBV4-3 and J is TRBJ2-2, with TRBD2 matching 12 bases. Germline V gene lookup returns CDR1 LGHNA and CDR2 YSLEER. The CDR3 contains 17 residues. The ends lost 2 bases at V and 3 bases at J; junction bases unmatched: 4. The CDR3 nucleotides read TGCGCCAGCAGCCAAAACCGACTAGCGGGGGACACCGGGGAGCTGTTTTTT. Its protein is CASSQNRLAGDTGELFF.